This T cell receptor (beta chain) was identified in a study of T cells in Graves' hyperthyroidism and ophthalmopathy. Whole-study findings and limits: Ophthalmopathy was distinguished from stable hyperthyroidism by 13 V-J signatures.

Amplified TCR beta CDR3 regions came from RNA transcripts. HTBI primers were the set used in a first-round RT-PCR of the TCR CDR3. TCRdb fed the multiplex PCR reads into MiXCR, producing one record per CDR3 protein. The repertoire holds 45,000 to 60,000 distinct CDR3 sequences, with less than 50% as singletons. With respect to this clonotype: Its antigen is still unknown. Because it lacks the conserved phenylalanine or tryptophan at the end, this CDR3 is likely a read error.

Deletions cut 0 bases from V and 12 bases from J, with 10 bases between. There are 12 residues in the CDR3. Looked up from germline, CDR1 is SGHRS and CDR2 is YFSETQ. This rearrangement joins TRBV5-1 to TRBJ2-1, with D unresolved. The TCR comes from a woman in her 30s with Graves' ophthalmopathy. Sample: blood. The CDR3 DNA sequence: TGCGCCAGCAGCTTGGGGGGTGATGGGCAGTTCCTC. Amino acids: CASSLGGDGQFL.